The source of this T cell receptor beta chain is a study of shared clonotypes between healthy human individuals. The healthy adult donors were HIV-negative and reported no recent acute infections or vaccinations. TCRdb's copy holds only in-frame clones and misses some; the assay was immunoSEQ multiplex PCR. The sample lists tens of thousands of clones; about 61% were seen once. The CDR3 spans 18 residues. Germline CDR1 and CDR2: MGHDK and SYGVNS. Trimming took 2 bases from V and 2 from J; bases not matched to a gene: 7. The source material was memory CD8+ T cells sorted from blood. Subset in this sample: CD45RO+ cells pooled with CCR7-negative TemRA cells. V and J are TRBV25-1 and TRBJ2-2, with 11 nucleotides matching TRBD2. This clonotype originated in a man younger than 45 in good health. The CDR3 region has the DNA TGTGCCAGCAGTGAACCTCCTAGCGGGAGGTTTAACACCGGGGAGCTGTTTTTT. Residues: CASSEPPSGRFNTGELFF.